This T cell receptor (beta chain) emerged from a study of T cell repertoires in cytomegalovirus infection. Study summary: Used in the study were CMV epitopes, some recently identified and HLA-C-restricted, others well-studied and HLA-B-restricted. In public TCR beta signatures, there were indications of both CMV infection and matching HLA type.

For this clonotype: The antigen remains undetermined.

The CDR3 has 16 residues. CDR1 is SGDLS and CDR2 is YYNGEE in the germline V gene. J gave up 7 bases and V 3 bases, and 15 bases lay outside the gene matches. MiXCR, applied by TCRdb to the reads, yields one record per CDR3 protein. The sample has about 920,000 distinct CDR3 sequences, roughly a third seen once; the top ten hold 13%. The TCR comes from a human donor in good health (CMV status not recorded). Some clones in this sample may be carry-over from other donors' samples. The chain employs TRBV9 and TRBJ2-5; 7 bases fit TRBD1. Specimen: cultured CD8+ T cells from PBMCs, collected from culture after CMV antigen stimulation. The CDR3: CASSGLSVGGEGTQYF. In nucleotides, the CDR3 is TGTGCCAGCAGCGGCCTTTCGGTAGGGGGCGAGGGGACCCAGTACTTC.